The text below deals with one T cell receptor beta chain. The J segment lost 6 bases and the V segment lost 0 bases, leaving 12 bases of the junction unmatched. The CDR3 covers 18 residues. Germline loops: CDR1 SGHTA, CDR2 FQGNSA. This specimen belongs to a study of cytomegalovirus exposure and HLA in healthy donors. Use of 60 Vbeta and 13 Jbeta primers characterized the PCR. Clones were read by immunoSEQ multiplex PCR, and TCRdb kept only the in-frame ones, dropping some. Listed are about 130,000 clones; 1.5% to 2% falls within the top ten. The sequence derives from a woman in her thirties or forties in good health and CMV-seropositive. Specimen: PBMCs. The chain couples TRBV7-2 to TRBJ1-2; 11 bases are a match to TRBD1. CDR3 region: CASSLAVPGQGAFDGYTF. The CDR3 nucleotides are TGTGCCAGCAGCTTAGCTGTCCCCGGACAGGGGGCTTTCGATGGCTACACCTTC.